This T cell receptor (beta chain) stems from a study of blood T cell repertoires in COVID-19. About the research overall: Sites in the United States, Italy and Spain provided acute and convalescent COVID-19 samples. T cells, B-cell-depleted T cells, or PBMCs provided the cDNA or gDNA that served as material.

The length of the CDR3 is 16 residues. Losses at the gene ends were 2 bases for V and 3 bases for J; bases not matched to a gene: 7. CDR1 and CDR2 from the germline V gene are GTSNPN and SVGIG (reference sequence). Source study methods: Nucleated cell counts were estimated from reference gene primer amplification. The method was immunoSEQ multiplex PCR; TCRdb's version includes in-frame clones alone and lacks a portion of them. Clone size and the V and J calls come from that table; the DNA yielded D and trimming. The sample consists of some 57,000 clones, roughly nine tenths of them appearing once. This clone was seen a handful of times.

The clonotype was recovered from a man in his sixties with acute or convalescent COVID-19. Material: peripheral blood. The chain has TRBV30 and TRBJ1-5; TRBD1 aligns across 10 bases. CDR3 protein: CAWSSGQGYYNQPQHF. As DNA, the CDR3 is TGTGCCTGGAGTTCGGGACAGGGGTATTACAATCAGCCCCAGCATTTT.